The 10 T cell receptor beta chains below all came from one sample that was sequenced in a study of shared clonotypes between healthy human individuals. Naive CD8 populations comprised CD45RO-negative cells positively selected for CCR7, excluding terminally differentiated effector memory CD45RA+ cells. TCRdb's copy holds only in-frame clones and misses some; the assay was immunoSEQ multiplex PCR. Of some 2 million clones in the sample, about 94% were seen once. Sample: naive CD8+ T cells sorted from blood. The receptor set was obtained from a man between 18 and 29 years old in good health.

J is TRBJ2-7 and V is TRBV4-1; 8 positions match TRBD2. This CDR3 region has 14 residues. Per the germline V gene, CDR1 is MGHRA and CDR2 is YSYEKL. The V segment lost 3 bases and the J segment 6 bases; nucleotides outside the gene matches: 7. DNA for the CDR3: TGCGCCAGCAGCCATGAGCGGCGGGAGGCCGAGCAGTACTTC. Its translation is CASSHERREAEQYF.

The V and J genes are TRBV6-5 and TRBJ1-1; TRBD1 is a possible D gene (6 bases). Trimming left V 0 bases short and J 3 bases short, with 14 bases between. This CDR3 region has 16 residues. Germline CDR1 MNHEY, CDR2 SVGAGI. The CDR3 sequence is CASSYSVGGMDTEAFF. CDR3 nucleotides: TGTGCCAGCAGTTACTCGGTAGGGGGTATGGACACTGAAGCTTTCTTT.

The rearrangement links TRBV12-5 to TRBJ2-7; D may be TRBD2 (6 bases). Looked up from germline, CDR1 is LGHNT and CDR2 is FRNRAP. CDR3 size: 15 residues. The V and J ends lost 5 bases and 2 bases respectively, with 16 bases between them. CDR3 bases: TGTGCTAGTGGTCCCCAAGGGACTGCAGCCTACGAGCAGTACTTC. Translated, it gives CASGPQGTAAYEQYF. The entire variable domain, with the rest obtained from reference TRBV12-5 and TRBJ2-7, is as follows: DARVTQTPRHKVTEMGQEVTMRCQPILGHNTVFWYRQTMMQGLELLAYFRNRAPLDDSGMPKDRFSAEMPDATLATLKIQPSEPRDSAVYFCASGPQGTAAYEQYFGPGTRLTVT.

The chain links TRBV19 to TRBJ1-2, with 11 bases lining up with TRBD1. Germline V gives CDR1 LNHDA, CDR2 SQIVND (reference sequence). V gave up 5 bases and J gave up 4 bases; unmatched junction bases: 6. The CDR3 runs to 15 residues. Written as DNA, the CDR3 is TGTGCCAGTAGTTTCTCCGGGACAGGGGGCTATGGCTACACCTTC. Protein sequence: CASSFSGTGGYGYTF.

This clone has a single count. J is TRBJ1-5 and V is TRBV11-2; TRBD1 matches at 7 bases. Losses at the gene ends were 0 bases for V and 6 bases for J; bases not matched to a gene: 5. The length of the CDR3 is 15 residues. The germline CDR1 and CDR2 sequences are SGHAT and FQNNGV. Written as DNA, the CDR3 is TGTGCCAGCAGCTTAGATCTACAGGGGAGTCAGCCCCAGCATTTT. Translated, it gives CASSLDLQGSQPQHF. The entire variable domain, with the rest obtained from reference TRBV11-2 and TRBJ1-5, is as follows: EAGVAQSPRYKIIEKRQSVAFWCNPISGHATLYWYQQILGQGPKLLIQFQNNGVVDDSQLPKDRFSAERLKGVDSTLKIQPAKLEDSAVYLCASSLDLQGSQPQHFGDGTRLSIL.

This clone was seen just once. The V call is TRBV7-9, the J call TRBJ1-6; D gene uncertain. The CDR3 loop spans 14 amino acids. Trimming stripped 1 base from V and 5 bases from J, with 6 bases between. The germline gives CDR1 SEHNR, CDR2 FQNEAQ (reference sequence). This CDR3 is CASSLGNNNSPLHF. For the CDR3, the DNA is TGTGCCAGCAGCTTAGGTAACAATAATTCACCCCTCCACTTT. The full variable domain, rest sourced from reference TRBV7-9 and TRBJ1-6, is DTGVSQNPRHKITKRGQNVTFRCDPISEHNRLYWYRQTLGQGPEFLTYFQNEAQLEKSRLLSDRFSAERPKGSFSTLEIQRTEQGDSAMYLCASSLGNNNSPLHFGNGTRLTVT.

The chain links TRBV11-2 to TRBJ2-5, with D perhaps matching TRBD1 or TRBD2 (5 bases each). The CDR3 has 17 amino acids. Germline CDR1 SGHAT, CDR2 FQNNGV. V lost 5 bases and J lost 0, with 19 bases in between. CDR3 sequence reads: CASSLRDTGTYQETQYF. The CDR3 region has the DNA TGTGCCAGCAGCCTACGGGATACGGGGACGTACCAAGAGACCCAGTACTTC. Based on the CDR3 plus reference TRBV11-2 and TRBJ2-5, the full variable domain is EAGVAQSPRYKIIEKRQSVAFWCNPISGHATLYWYQQILGQGPKLLIQFQNNGVVDDSQLPKDRFSAERLKGVDSTLKIQPAKLEDSAVYLCASSLRDTGTYQETQYFGPGTRLLVL.

CDR3 sequence reads: CATALRGDSYNEQFF. The DNA of the CDR3 is TGTGCCACCGCGCTGCGGGGGGACTCCTACAATGAGCAGTTCTTC. V usage is TRBV5-6 and J usage is TRBJ2-1; 8 nucleotides agree with TRBD2. The CDR3 is 15 residues long. The ends lost 9 bases at V and 0 bases at J; junction bases unmatched: 8. The germline CDR1 and CDR2 sequences are SGHDT and YYEEEE.

The V and J genes are TRBV5-4 and TRBJ2-4; 10 positions agree with TRBD2. V dropped 1 base and J dropped 5; count of bases not matched to a gene: 3. Germline assignment: CDR1 SGHNT and CDR2 YYREEE (reference sequence). CDR3 size: 15 residues. This chain's CDR3 is CASSLSGGAQNIQYF. In DNA, the CDR3 is TGTGCCAGCAGCTTGAGCGGGGGGGCGCAAAACATTCAGTACTTC. Drawing the rest from reference TRBV5-4 and TRBJ2-4, the complete variable domain is ETGVTQSPTHLIKTRGQQVTLRCSSQSGHNTVSWYQQALGQGPQFIFQYYREEENGRGNFPPRFSGLQFPNYSSELNVNALELDDSALYLCASSLSGGAQNIQYFGAGTRLSVL.

This sequence joins TRBV4-1 and TRBJ2-7; D uncertain. The CDR3 spans 13 residues. Trimming pared 4 bases from V and 2 bases from J, leaving 9 bases between. Germline V gene data show CDR1 as MGHRA and CDR2 as YSYEKL. The chain's CDR3 is CASSRAWAYEQYF. The CDR3 DNA is TGCGCCAGCAGCCGGGCGTGGGCCTACGAGCAGTACTTC.